This T cell receptor (beta chain) derives from a study of Graves' ophthalmopathy and Graves' hyperthyroidism. Study results and caveats: Blood also harbored most expanded thyroid clonotypes above 0.001 frequency.

Amplifying from RNA transcripts, the study obtained TCR beta CDR3 regions. Second-round multiplex PCR came after first-round RT-PCR with HTBI primers. TCRdb reanalysed the multiplex PCR reads using MiXCR and keeps one entry per CDR3 protein. This table holds around 170,000 distinct CDR3 sequences, approximately 40% found once. Looked up from germline, CDR1 is MNHEY and CDR2 is SVGAGI. V shed 2 bases and J shed 1 base, with 14 bases lying between them. CDR3 length equals 16 residues. Remarks on this clonotype: What it binds is not known.

J is TRBJ1-1 and V is TRBV6-5; TRBD1 might be the D (5 bases). The sequencing input was peripheral blood. This clonotype originated in a woman aged 40 to 55 with Graves' ophthalmopathy. CDR3 DNA sequence: TGTGCCAGCAGTTACGGATCGCGGGGGGGGAACACTGAAGCTTTCTTT. Protein product: CASSYGSRGGNTEAFF.